Below, 14 T cell receptor beta chains from the same sample are listed, as sequenced in a study of shared clonotypes between healthy human individuals. TCRdb's table, derived via immunoSEQ multiplex PCR, lists solely in-frame clones and lacks some. This sample has roughly 2 million clones, with nearly 97% found just once. The source material was naive CD4+ T cells sorted from blood. Subset of the sample: CD45RA+ positively selected. The receptors were gathered from a young man in good health.

This chain joins TRBV18 and TRBJ2-3, with D possibly being TRBD1 (5 bases). Trimming left V 2 bases short and J 0 bases short, with 9 bases between. Per germline, CDR1 KGHSH and CDR2 LQKENI. The CDR3 extends over 15 amino acids. CDR3 region: CASSPWGRSTDTQYF. DNA for the CDR3: TGTGCCAGCTCACCATGGGGCAGGAGCACAGATACGCAGTATTTT.

The count of this clone is one. The genes are TRBV7-2 and TRBJ1-4; TRBD1 might be the D (6 bases). Germline V gene data show CDR1 as SGHTA and CDR2 as FQGNSA. The CDR3 sequence is 15 residues long. Trimming left V 5 bases short and J 7 bases short, with 17 bases between. This chain's CDR3 is CASSLSQGYSEKLFF. Written as DNA, the CDR3 is TGTGCCAGCAGCCTCTCACAGGGCTACAGTGAAAAACTGTTTTTT.

This chain joins TRBV18 and TRBJ2-5; 8 positions agree with TRBD1. CDR1 and CDR2 (germline): KGHSH, LQKENI. With 0 bases clipped from V and 4 bases from J, the junction kept 7 bases outside the gene matches. The CDR3 runs 16 residues. The CDR3 is CASSPPMTGTGETQYF. CDR3 bases: TGTGCCAGCTCACCACCCATGACAGGGACAGGAGAGACCCAGTACTTC.

This sequence joins TRBV18 and TRBJ1-3; unclear D gene. Per the germline V gene, CDR1 is KGHSH and CDR2 is LQKENI. The CDR3 spans 15 residues. The germline V and J ends were trimmed by 2 bases and 0 bases, with 8 bases remaining between them. DNA for the CDR3: TGTGCCAGCTCACCAACCAGCAACTCTGGAAACACCATATATTTT. Its translation is CASSPTSNSGNTIYF.

The chain joins TRBV28 to TRBJ1-2; 9 bases align to TRBD1. This CDR3 is 15 amino acids long. Trimming took 4 bases from V and 4 from J; bases not matched to a gene: 7. Germline-derived CDR1 and CDR2 are MDHEN and SYDVKM. Here the CDR3 DNA reads TGTGCCAGCAGTTCCGGGACAGGGAAAGGCTATGGCTACACCTTC. Translated, it gives CASSSGTGKGYGYTF.

V gene TRBV4-1 combines with J gene TRBJ2-2, with TRBD2 identical over 7 bases. The junction had 3 bases not matched to a gene; V was cut back by 1 base and J by 4 bases. Germline values: CDR1 MGHRA, CDR2 YSYEKL. The CDR3 loop spans 15 amino acids. CDR3 nucleotide sequence: TGCGCCAGCAGCCAAGCCGGGACTATCACCGGGGAGCTGTTTTTT. This sequence encodes CASSQAGTITGELFF.

V gene TRBV2 combines with J gene TRBJ2-1, with D possibly being TRBD1 (5 bases). Trimming pared 5 bases from V and 8 bases from J, leaving 16 bases between. This CDR3 is 14 amino acids long. Germline V gives CDR1 SNHLY, CDR2 FYNNEI. The CDR3 region has the DNA TGTGCCAGCAGTAAGGAAGGGGCAATTGATGAGCAGTTCTTC. It encodes CASSKEGAIDEQFF.

V usage is TRBV30 and J usage is TRBJ2-7; 11 bases are shared with TRBD2. J was trimmed by 6 bases and V by 0 bases; bases with no gene match: 4. Germline CDR1 GTSNPN, CDR2 SVGIG (reference sequence). The CDR3 contains 14 residues. The CDR3 coding sequence is TGTGCCTGGAGTGTACTTACTAGCGGGGGCGAGCAGTACTTC. Its translation: CAWSVLTSGGEQYF.

To note about this clone: At one end, the junction sequence differs from germline, possibly due to a read error. V usage is TRBV2 and J usage is TRBJ2-4; D is uncertain. The CDR3 has 11 residues. From germline, CDR1 is SNHLY and CDR2 FYNNEI. CDR3 DNA sequence: TGTGCCAGCAGCGGAACCGGAACTCCCCACTTC. It translates to CASSGTGTPHF.

The J gene is TRBJ1-3, the V gene TRBV15; TRBD1 aligns across 7 bases. This CDR3 spans 15 amino acids. The trim removed 1 base at V and 0 bases at J, leaving 0 bases unmatched. The germline V gene has CDR1 LNHNV and CDR2 YYDKDF (reference sequence). Here the CDR3 reads CATSRGDSSGNTIYF. Written as DNA, the CDR3 is TGTGCCACCAGCAGAGGGGACAGCTCTGGAAACACCATATATTTT.

Concerning this clone: Other nucleotide sequences from this sample produce the same CDR3. The chain couples TRBV6-5 to TRBJ2-5; 11 nucleotides agree with TRBD1. The V segment lost 5 bases and the J segment 5 bases; nucleotides outside the gene matches: 1. Germline CDR1 MNHEY, CDR2 SVGAGI. The CDR3 extends over 13 amino acids. The CDR3 coding sequence is TGTGCCAGCAGTCGGACAGGGGGCGAGACCCAGTACTTC. Its protein is CASSRTGGETQYF.

In the case of this clone: Germline and junction disagree at one end, which may indicate a read error. The V and J genes are TRBV7-2 and TRBJ1-5, with D possibly matching TRBD1 (6 bases). Germline V lookup: CDR1 SGHTA, CDR2 FQGNSA. This CDR3 contains 15 residues. The CDR3 DNA sequence: TGTGCCAGCAGTTTAGGGGGGGACCCCAATCAGCCCCAGCATTTT. Encoded protein: CASSLGGDPNQPQHF.

On this clone: Other DNA sequences of this sample code for an identical CDR3. This rearrangement joins TRBV11-3 to TRBJ2-1, with unresolved D. Per germline, CDR1 SGHNT and CDR2 YENEEA. The CDR3 covers 15 residues. V gave up 1 base and J gave up 1 base, with 8 bases separating them. DNA for the CDR3: TGTGCCAGCAGCTTAGGCACCAGGTCCTACAATGAGCAGTTCTTC. Its protein is CASSLGTRSYNEQFF. The full variable domain, in which reference TRBV11-3 and TRBJ2-1 provide the parts outside the CDR3, is EAGVVQSPRYKIIEKKQPVAFWCNPISGHNTLYWYLQNLGQGPELLIRYENEEAVDDSQLPKDRFSAERLKGVDSTLKIQPAELGDSAVYLCASSLGTRSYNEQFFGPGTRLTVL.

The J gene is TRBJ1-1, the V gene TRBV2, with 7 bases that match TRBD1. The germline gives CDR1 SNHLY, CDR2 FYNNEI. The ends lost 5 bases at V and 6 bases at J; junction bases unmatched: 9. The CDR3 sequence is 14 residues long. CDR3 region: CASSYRQGNSEAFF. The CDR3 DNA is TGTGCCAGCAGTTATCGACAGGGTAACTCTGAAGCTTTCTTT.